The 21 T cell receptor beta chains given below trace back to one sample, sequenced in a study of blood T cell repertoires in COVID-19. Clones were sequenced by immunoSEQ multiplex PCR, and TCRdb holds only the in-frame ones, with some missing. The sample holds about 300,000 clones; roughly nine tenths are singletons and the top ten take 1.5% to 2%. The specimen was peripheral blood. All receptors come from a woman aged 30 to 39 with COVID-19, enrolled during active disease.

This chain joins TRBV6-1 and TRBJ1-3, with 7 positions matching TRBD1. The CDR3 is 14 amino acids. Germline lookup yields CDR1 MNHNS and CDR2 SASEGT. The trim removed 2 bases at V and 11 bases at J, leaving 9 bases unmatched. The DNA for the CDR3 is TGTGCCAGCAGTGAACCACGACAGGGCCTATCCATATATTTT. Translated: CASSEPRQGLSIYF.

The rearrangement links TRBV15 to TRBJ1-2; D remains unclear. The CDR3 consists of 12 residues. The germline CDR1 and CDR2 sequences are LNHNV and YYDKDF (reference sequence). Trimming removed 0 bases from V and 8 bases from J, with 7 bases in between. CDR3 in DNA: TGTGCCACCAGCAGAGAAAATCAAGGCTACACCTTC. Its translation: CATSRENQGYTF.

V and J are TRBV19 and TRBJ2-2; D uncertain. V was pared by 3 bases and J by 5 bases, with 7 bases between. This CDR3 region has 13 residues. Germline CDR1 reads LNHDA; CDR2 reads SQIVND (reference sequence). CDR3 coding DNA: TGTGCCAGTAGTATGATAGTTACCGGGGAGCTGTTTTTT. Protein product: CASSMIVTGELFF.

The chain employs TRBV6-5 and TRBJ1-3; 8 bases line up with TRBD1. This CDR3 contains 13 residues. Germline V gives CDR1 MNHEY, CDR2 SVGAGI. V was clipped by 4 bases and J by 7 bases; unmatched bases: 3. CDR3 region: CASSSTGGNTIYF. The CDR3 nucleotides read TGTGCCAGCAGTTCCACAGGGGGGAACACCATATATTTT.

The V call is TRBV27, the J call TRBJ1-2; D not resolved. From germline, CDR1 is MNHEY and CDR2 SMNVEV (reference sequence). V was shortened by 6 bases and J by 1 base, with 15 bases between the two germline ends. The CDR3 is 15 residues long. The chain's CDR3 is CASSPATPLNYGYTF. Written as DNA, the CDR3 is TGTGCCAGCAGCCCGGCGACACCGCTTAACTATGGCTACACCTTC.

This chain links TRBV19 with TRBJ1-2; 10 bases are shared with TRBD1. CDR1 and CDR2 (germline): LNHDA, SQIVND (reference sequence). Trimming took 3 bases from V and 8 from J; bases not matched to a gene: 9. The CDR3 runs to 15 residues. CDR3 nucleotide sequence: TGTGCCAGTAGTATCCGGGACAGGGGATCGTGGGGCTACACCTTC. Translating gives CASSIRDRGSWGYTF.

The chain recombines TRBV9 with TRBJ1-2; tentatively, D is TRBD1 (5 bases). V was shortened by 3 bases and J by 7 bases, with 10 bases between the two germline ends. The CDR3 length is 12 residues. CDR1 SGDLS and CDR2 YYNGEE come from the germline V gene. The CDR3 sequence is CASSAGFSGYTF. CDR3 DNA: TGTGCCAGCAGCGCAGGGTTTAGTGGCTACACCTTC.

The rearrangement links TRBV6-6 to TRBJ1-5, with D possibly being TRBD1 (6 bases). The CDR3 runs to 15 residues. Germline CDR1 and CDR2: MNHNY and SVGAGI (reference sequence). V dropped 4 bases and J dropped 1 base, with 11 bases sitting between them. The CDR3 loop is CASSFRQESNQPQHF. The CDR3 region has the DNA TGTGCCAGCAGTTTCCGACAGGAAAGCAATCAGCCCCAGCATTTT.

There are a few counts of this clone. V usage is TRBV5-1 and J usage is TRBJ2-3; no firm D call. Germline lookup yields CDR1 SGHRS and CDR2 YFSETQ. V gave up 5 bases and J gave up 2 bases, with 12 bases separating them. The CDR3 runs 14 residues. The CDR3 loop reads CASRWSPYTDTQYF. CDR3 DNA sequence: TGCGCCAGCAGGTGGAGTCCCTACACAGATACGCAGTATTTT. The full variable domain, with the rest looked up from reference TRBV5-1 and TRBJ2-3, is KAGVTQTPRYLIKTRGQQVTLSCSPISGHRSVSWYQQTPGQGLQFLFEYFSETQRNKGNFPGRFSGRQFSNSRSEMNVSTLELGDSALYLCASRWSPYTDTQYFGPGTRLTVL.

The V gene is TRBV6-5, the J gene TRBJ1-2, with a weak D call TRBD1 (6 bases). From germline, CDR1 is MNHEY and CDR2 SVGAGI. The germline V and J ends were trimmed by 2 bases and 6 bases, with 10 bases remaining between them. The CDR3 has 13 amino acids. CDR3 loop: CASSYGRGNGYTF. The DNA of the CDR3 is TGTGCCAGCAGTTACGGCAGGGGAAATGGCTACACCTTC.

On this clone itself: Other nucleotide sequences in the sample specify the same CDR3. The CDR3 is CASSIGTGSNTEAFF. The CDR3 region has the DNA TGTGCCAGTAGTATTGGGACAGGCTCAAACACTGAAGCTTTCTTT. This rearrangement joins TRBV19 to TRBJ1-1, with 8 nucleotides matching TRBD1. Germline V lookup: CDR1 LNHDA, CDR2 SQIVND (reference sequence). Germline trimming cut 3 bases from V and 2 bases from J; bases unmatched to any gene: 5. The CDR3 has 15 amino acids.

The CDR3 protein is CASSPFRGEETQYF. The CDR3 bases are TGTGCCAGCAGCCCCTTCAGGGGGGAGGAGACCCAGTACTTC. V and J are TRBV21-1 and TRBJ2-5; the table gives TRBD1 as D, unverified against the DNA. TRBV21-1 is assigned pseudogene status. The CDR3 loop spans 14 amino acids.

V gene TRBV25-1 combines with J gene TRBJ2-5; TRBD2 is a possible D gene (5 bases). V was shortened by 2 bases and J by 5 bases, with 12 bases between the two germline ends. This CDR3 has 14 residues. Germline V CDR1 and CDR2: MGHDK, SYGVNS. This CDR3 is CASSEAGPLETQYF. The DNA for the CDR3 is TGTGCCAGCAGTGAAGCGGGTCCGTTGGAGACCCAGTACTTC. Complete variable domain (other parts from reference TRBV25-1 and TRBJ2-5): EADIYQTPRYLVIGTGKKITLECSQTMGHDKMYWYQQDPGMELHLIHYSYGVNSTEKGDLSSESTVSRIRTEHFPLTLESARPSHTSQYLCASSEAGPLETQYFGPGTRLLVL.

The count of this clone is one. The CDR3 nucleotides are TGTGCCAGCAGTGAATATAGGCAGGGGAACATGAACACTGAAGCTTTCTTT. It yields the protein CASSEYRQGNMNTEAFF. The chain recombines TRBV25-1 with TRBJ1-1, with a tentative D call TRBD1 (6 bases). The CDR3 consists of 17 residues. Germline CDR1 is MGHDK and CDR2 is SYGVNS. V lost 0 bases to trimming and J lost 0 bases, with 14 bases between them. Supplemented by reference TRBV25-1 and TRBJ1-1, the full variable domain reads EADIYQTPRYLVIGTGKKITLECSQTMGHDKMYWYQQDPGMELHLIHYSYGVNSTEKGDLSSESTVSRIRTEHFPLTLESARPSHTSQYLCASSEYRQGNMNTEAFFGQGTRLTVV.

The chain employs TRBV5-1 and TRBJ1-1, with 9 bases that match TRBD1. V lost 4 bases to trimming and J lost 1 base; unmatched junction nucleotides: 8. The CDR3 consists of 16 residues. CDR1 is SGHRS, CDR2 YFSETQ, per germline. CDR3 nucleotides: TGCGCCAGCAGCCCCCGGACAGGGGCCGGGAACACTGAAGCTTTCTTT. As protein: CASSPRTGAGNTEAFF.

This clone was observed once. The genes are TRBV4-1 and TRBJ2-2, with D perhaps TRBD2 (5 bases). Germline V lookup: CDR1 MGHRA, CDR2 YSYEKL. The V end was cut by 4 bases, the J end by 3 bases, with 15 bases between. The CDR3 sequence is 16 residues long. CDR3 nucleotides: TGCGCCAGCAGCCCGAGGGAAAGGGCCGACACCGGGGAGCTGTTTTTT. Protein product: CASSPRERADTGELFF.

The chain combines TRBV30 with TRBJ1-4; D remains unclear. Germline CDR1 reads GTSNPN; CDR2 reads SVGIG (reference sequence). V lost 5 bases and J lost 0, with 7 bases in between. CDR3 length: 13 amino acids. CDR3 bases: TGTGCCTGGGGCGGTACAACTAATGAAAAACTGTTTTTT. Translating it yields CAWGGTTNEKLFF.

The rearrangement joins TRBV27 to TRBJ2-1; D not resolved. CDR1 and CDR2 from the germline V gene are MNHEY and SMNVEV (reference sequence). The CDR3 is made up of 14 amino acids. Trimming removed 6 bases from V and 9 bases from J, with 18 bases in between. The CDR3 sequence is CASRRANSYAEQFF. The CDR3 bases are TGTGCCAGCAGGAGAGCGAACTCATATGCTGAGCAGTTCTTC.

This rearrangement joins TRBV27 to TRBJ2-2, with D maybe TRBD1 (6 bases). CDR1 MNHEY and CDR2 SMNVEV come from the germline V gene (reference sequence). This CDR3 is built from 15 residues. The V and J ends lost 2 bases and 5 bases respectively, with 12 bases between them. The CDR3 bases are TGTGCCAGCAGTTTACGATGGGGGACAACCGGGGAGCTGTTTTTT. The encoded protein is CASSLRWGTTGELFF.

Of note for this clone: The junction departs from the called germline gene at one end, perhaps through a read error. The chain combines TRBV19 with TRBJ1-1, with 8 bases lining up with TRBD1. The CDR3 is made up of 15 amino acids. CDR1 and CDR2 from the germline V gene are LNHDA and SQIVND (reference sequence). CDR3 residues: CAGRKIRGRHTEAFF. The CDR3 region has the DNA TGTGCCGGTAGGAAAATCAGGGGGCGGCACACTGAAGCTTTCTTT. The full variable domain, completed using reference TRBV19 and TRBJ1-1, is DGGITQSPKYLFRKEGQNVTLSCEQNLNHDAMYWYRQDPGQGLRLIYYSQIVNDFQKGDIAEGYSVSREKKESFPLTVTSAQKNPTAFYLCAGRKIRGRHTEAFFGQGTRLTVV.

This chain connects TRBV7-6 to TRBJ2-1, with 13 bases fitting TRBD2. V shed 4 bases, J shed 5 bases, and the junction held 5 bases outside the gene matches. Germline V lookup: CDR1 SGHVS, CDR2 FNYEAQ. The CDR3 loop spans 16 amino acids. The CDR3 loop reads CASSYRTSGRDNEQFF. CDR3 bases: TGTGCCAGCAGCTACCGGACTAGCGGGAGAGACAATGAGCAGTTCTTC.